This record covers a single T cell receptor beta chain. This record belongs to a study of T-cell reconstitution after alpha-beta-depleted transplantation in children. The CDR3 spans 14 residues. J lost 6 bases, V lost 5 bases, and 7 bases had no gene match. Germline V CDR1 and CDR2: SGHVS, FNYEAQ. Unique molecular identifiers were incorporated during preparation of the TCRbeta library. Each CDR3 protein gets one entry after TCRdb re-called the PCR reads with MiXCR. Here the sample spans some 490,000 distinct CDR3 sequences, approximately 12% being singletons. The V gene is TRBV7-6, the J gene TRBJ2-7, with 10 bases that match TRBD1. This TCR came from a human donor who donated a stem cell graft to a child with combined immunodeficiency. Sequenced here: PBMCs from the stem cell graft donor, sampled from the stem cell graft. The CDR3 spells CASSPTTGGGEQYF. The CDR3 bases are TGTGCCAGCAGCCCCACGACAGGGGGCGGCGAGCAGTACTTC.